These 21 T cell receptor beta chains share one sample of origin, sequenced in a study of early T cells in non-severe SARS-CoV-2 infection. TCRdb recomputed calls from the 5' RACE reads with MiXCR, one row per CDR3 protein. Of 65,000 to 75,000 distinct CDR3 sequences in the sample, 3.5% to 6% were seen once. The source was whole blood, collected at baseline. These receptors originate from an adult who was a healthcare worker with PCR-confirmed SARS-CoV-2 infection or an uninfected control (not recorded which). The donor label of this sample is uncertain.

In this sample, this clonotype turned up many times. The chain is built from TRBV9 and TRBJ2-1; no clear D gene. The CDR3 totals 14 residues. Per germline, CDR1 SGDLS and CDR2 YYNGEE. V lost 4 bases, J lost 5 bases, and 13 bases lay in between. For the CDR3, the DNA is TGTGCCAGCAGCCCCCGGACGGCACACAATGAGCAGTTCTTC. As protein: CASSPRTAHNEQFF.

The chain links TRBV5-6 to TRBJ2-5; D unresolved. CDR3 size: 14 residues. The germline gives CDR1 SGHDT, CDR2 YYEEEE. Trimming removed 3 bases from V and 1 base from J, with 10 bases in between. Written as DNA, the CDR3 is TGTGCCAGCAGCTCCGTTGCTACCCAAGAGACCCAGTACTTC. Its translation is CASSSVATQETQYF.

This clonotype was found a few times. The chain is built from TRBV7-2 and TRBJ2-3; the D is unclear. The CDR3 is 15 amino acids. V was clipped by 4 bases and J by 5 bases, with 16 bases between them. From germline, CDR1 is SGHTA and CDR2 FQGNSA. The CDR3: CASSSHGPPGDTQYF. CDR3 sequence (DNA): TGTGCCAGCAGCTCCCACGGCCCACCTGGAGATACGCAGTATTTT.

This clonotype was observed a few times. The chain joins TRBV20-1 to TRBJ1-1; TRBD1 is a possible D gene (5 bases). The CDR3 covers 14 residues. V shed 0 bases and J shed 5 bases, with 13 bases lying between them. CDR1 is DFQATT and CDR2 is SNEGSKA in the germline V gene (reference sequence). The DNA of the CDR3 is TGCAGTGCTAGAGATGGAGGGGTCGGAACTGAAGCTTTCTTT. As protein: CSARDGGVGTEAFF.

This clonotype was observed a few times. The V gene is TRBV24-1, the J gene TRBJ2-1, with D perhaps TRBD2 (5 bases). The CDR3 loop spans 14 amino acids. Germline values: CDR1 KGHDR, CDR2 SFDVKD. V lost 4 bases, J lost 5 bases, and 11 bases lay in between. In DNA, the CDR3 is TGTGCCACCAGTGACTTCCGAGGGAACAATGAGCAGTTCTTC. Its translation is CATSDFRGNNEQFF.

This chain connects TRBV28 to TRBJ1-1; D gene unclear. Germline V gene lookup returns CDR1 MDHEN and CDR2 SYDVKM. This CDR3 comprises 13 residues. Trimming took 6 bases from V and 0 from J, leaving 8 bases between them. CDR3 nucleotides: TGTGCCAGCAGGAGACTAATGAACACTGAAGCTTTCTTT. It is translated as CASRRLMNTEAFF.

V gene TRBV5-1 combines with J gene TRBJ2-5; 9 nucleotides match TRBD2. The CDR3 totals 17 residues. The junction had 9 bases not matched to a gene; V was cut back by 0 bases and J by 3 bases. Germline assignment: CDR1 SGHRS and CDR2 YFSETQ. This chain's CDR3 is CASSLVALTSGKETQYF. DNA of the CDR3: TGCGCCAGCAGCTTGGTGGCGCTGACTAGCGGAAAAGAGACCCAGTACTTC.

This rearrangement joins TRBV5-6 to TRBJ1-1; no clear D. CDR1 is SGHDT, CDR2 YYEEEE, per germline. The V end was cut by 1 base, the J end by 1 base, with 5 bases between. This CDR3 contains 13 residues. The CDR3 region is CASSLLGNTEAFF. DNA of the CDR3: TGTGCCAGCAGCTTGTTGGGGAACACTGAAGCTTTCTTT.

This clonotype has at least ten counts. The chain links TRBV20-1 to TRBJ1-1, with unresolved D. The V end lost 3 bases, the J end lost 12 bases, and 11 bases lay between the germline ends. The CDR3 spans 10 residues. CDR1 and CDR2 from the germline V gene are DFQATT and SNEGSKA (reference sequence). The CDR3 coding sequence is TGCAGTGCTAGGAACAGTGGGACTTTCTTT. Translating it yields CSARNSGTFF.

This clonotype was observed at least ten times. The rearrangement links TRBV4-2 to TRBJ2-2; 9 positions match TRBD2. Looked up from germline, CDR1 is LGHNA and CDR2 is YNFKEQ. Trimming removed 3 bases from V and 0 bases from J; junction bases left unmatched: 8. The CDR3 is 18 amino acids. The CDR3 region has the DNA TGTGCCAGCAGCCAGCCAGGCGGGGGGGCCTCGAACACCGGGGAGCTGTTTTTT. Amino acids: CASSQPGGGASNTGELFF.

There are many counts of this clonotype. CDR3 bases: TGTGCCAGCAGGAGGACAGTCCACGAGCAGTACTTC. It specifies CASRRTVHEQYF. The chain has TRBV6-5 and TRBJ2-7; TRBD1 might be the D (6 bases). V was pared by 6 bases and J by 5 bases, with 11 bases between. CDR3 size: 12 residues. Germline loops: CDR1 MNHEY, CDR2 SVGAGI.

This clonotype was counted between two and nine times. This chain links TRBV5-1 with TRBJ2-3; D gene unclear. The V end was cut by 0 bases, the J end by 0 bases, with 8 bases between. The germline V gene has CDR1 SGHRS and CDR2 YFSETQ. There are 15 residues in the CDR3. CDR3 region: CASSLDNGSTDTQYF. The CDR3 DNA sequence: TGCGCCAGCAGCTTGGACAACGGGAGCACAGATACGCAGTATTTT. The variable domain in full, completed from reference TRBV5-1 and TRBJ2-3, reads KAGVTQTPRYLIKTRGQQVTLSCSPISGHRSVSWYQQTPGQGLQFLFEYFSETQRNKGNFPGRFSGRQFSNSRSEMNVSTLELGDSALYLCASSLDNGSTDTQYFGPGTRLTVL.

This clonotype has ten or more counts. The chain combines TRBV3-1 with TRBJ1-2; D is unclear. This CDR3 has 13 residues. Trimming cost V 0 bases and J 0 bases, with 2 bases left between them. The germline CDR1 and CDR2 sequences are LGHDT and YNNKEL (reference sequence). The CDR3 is CASSQESNYGYTF. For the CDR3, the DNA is TGTGCCAGCAGCCAAGAGTCTAACTATGGCTACACCTTC.

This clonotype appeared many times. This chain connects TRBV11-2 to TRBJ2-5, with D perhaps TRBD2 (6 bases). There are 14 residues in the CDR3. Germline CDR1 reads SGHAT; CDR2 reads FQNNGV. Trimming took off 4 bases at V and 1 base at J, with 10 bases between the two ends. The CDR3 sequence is CASSSAGGQETQYF. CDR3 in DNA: TGTGCCAGCAGCTCCGCCGGGGGCCAAGAGACCCAGTACTTC. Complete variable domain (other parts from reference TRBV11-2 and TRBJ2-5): EAGVAQSPRYKIIEKRQSVAFWCNPISGHATLYWYQQILGQGPKLLIQFQNNGVVDDSQLPKDRFSAERLKGVDSTLKIQPAKLEDSAVYLCASSSAGGQETQYFGPGTRLLVL.

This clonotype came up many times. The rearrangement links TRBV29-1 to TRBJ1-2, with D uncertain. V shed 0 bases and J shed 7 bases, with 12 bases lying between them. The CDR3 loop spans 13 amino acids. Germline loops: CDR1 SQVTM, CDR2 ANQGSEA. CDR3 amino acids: CSVEELIRGGYTF. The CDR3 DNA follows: TGCAGCGTTGAAGAATTGATACGCGGTGGCTACACCTTC.

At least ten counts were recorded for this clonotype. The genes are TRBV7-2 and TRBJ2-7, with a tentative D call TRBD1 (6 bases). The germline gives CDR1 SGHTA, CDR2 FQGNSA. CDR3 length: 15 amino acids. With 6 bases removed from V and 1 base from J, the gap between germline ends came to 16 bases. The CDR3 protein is CASRLTGTSSYEQYF. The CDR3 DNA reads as TGTGCCAGCAGATTGACCGGGACATCGTCCTACGAGCAGTACTTC. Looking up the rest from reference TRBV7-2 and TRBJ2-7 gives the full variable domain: GAGVSQSPSNKVTEKGKDVELRCDPISGHTALYWYRQSLGQGLEFLIYFQGNSAPDKSGLPSDRFSAERTGGSVSTLTIQRTQQEDSAVYLCASRLTGTSSYEQYFGPGTRLTVT.

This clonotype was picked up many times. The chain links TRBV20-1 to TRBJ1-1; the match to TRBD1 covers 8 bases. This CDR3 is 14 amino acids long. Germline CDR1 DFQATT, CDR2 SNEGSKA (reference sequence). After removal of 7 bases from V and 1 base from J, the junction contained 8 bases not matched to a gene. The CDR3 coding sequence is TGCAGTGAAGGGTCCGGGACAGGGAACACTGAAGCTTTCTTT. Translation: CSEGSGTGNTEAFF.

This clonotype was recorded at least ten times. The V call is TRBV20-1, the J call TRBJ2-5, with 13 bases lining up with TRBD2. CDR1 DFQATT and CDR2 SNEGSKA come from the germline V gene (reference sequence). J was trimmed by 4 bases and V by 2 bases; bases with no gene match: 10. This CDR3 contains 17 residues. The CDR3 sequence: CSARSPTSGGARETQYF. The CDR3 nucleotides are TGCAGTGCTAGAAGTCCCACTAGCGGGGGGGCGAGAGAGACCCAGTACTTC.

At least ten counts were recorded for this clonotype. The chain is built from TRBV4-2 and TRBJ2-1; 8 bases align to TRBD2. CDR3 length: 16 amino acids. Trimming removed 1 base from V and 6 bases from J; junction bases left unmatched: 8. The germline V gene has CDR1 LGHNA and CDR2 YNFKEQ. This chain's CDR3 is CASSQVAGGKFNEQFF. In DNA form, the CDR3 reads TGTGCCAGCAGCCAAGTGGCGGGGGGAAAATTCAATGAGCAGTTCTTC.

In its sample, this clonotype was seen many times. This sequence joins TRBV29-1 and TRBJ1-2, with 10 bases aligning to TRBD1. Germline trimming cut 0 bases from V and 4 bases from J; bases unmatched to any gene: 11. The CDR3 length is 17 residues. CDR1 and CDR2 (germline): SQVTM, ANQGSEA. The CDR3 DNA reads TGCAGCGTTGAAGATCGTGACAGGGGGCGAGGTAGCTATGGCTACACCTTC. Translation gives CSVEDRDRGRGSYGYTF.

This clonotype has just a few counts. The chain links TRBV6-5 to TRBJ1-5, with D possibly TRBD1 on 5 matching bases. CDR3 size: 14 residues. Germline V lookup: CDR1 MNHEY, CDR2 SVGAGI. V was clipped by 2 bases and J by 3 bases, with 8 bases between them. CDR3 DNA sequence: TGTGCCAGCAGTTACCGGGGGTACAATCAGCCCCAGCATTTT. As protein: CASSYRGYNQPQHF.